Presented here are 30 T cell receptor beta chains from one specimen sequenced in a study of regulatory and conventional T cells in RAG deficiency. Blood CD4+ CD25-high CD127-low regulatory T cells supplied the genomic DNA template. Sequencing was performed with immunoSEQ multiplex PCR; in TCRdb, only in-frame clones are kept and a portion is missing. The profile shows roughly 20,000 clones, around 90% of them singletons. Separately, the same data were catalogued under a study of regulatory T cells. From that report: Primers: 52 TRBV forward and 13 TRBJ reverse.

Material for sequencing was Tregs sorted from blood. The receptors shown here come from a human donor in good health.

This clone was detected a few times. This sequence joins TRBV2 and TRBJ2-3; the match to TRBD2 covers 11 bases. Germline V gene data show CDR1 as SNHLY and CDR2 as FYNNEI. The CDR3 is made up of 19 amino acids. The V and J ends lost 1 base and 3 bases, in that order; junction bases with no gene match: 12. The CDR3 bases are TGTGCCAGCAGTGAAGTTCTCGCAGGGTTAGCGGGAGGGACAGATACGCAGTATTTT. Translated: CASSEVLAGLAGGTDTQYF. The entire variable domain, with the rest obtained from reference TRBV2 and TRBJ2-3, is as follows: EPEVTQTPSHQVTQMGQEVILRCVPISNHLYFYWYRQILGQKVEFLVSFYNNEISEKSEIFDDQFSVERPDGSNFTLKIRSTKLEDSAMYFCASSEVLAGLAGGTDTQYFGPGTRLTVL.

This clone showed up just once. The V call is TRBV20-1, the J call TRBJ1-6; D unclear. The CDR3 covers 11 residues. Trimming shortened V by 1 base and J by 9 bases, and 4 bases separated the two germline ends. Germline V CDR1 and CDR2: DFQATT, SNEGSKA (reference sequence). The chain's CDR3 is CSARVGSPLHF. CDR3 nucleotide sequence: TGCAGTGCTAGAGTCGGTTCACCCCTCCACTTT.

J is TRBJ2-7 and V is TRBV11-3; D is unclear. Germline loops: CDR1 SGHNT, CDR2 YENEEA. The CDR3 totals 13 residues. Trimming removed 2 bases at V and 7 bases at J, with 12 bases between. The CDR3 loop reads CASSLRNLGEQYF. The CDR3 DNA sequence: TGTGCCAGCAGCTTACGCAACCTGGGGGAGCAGTACTTC.

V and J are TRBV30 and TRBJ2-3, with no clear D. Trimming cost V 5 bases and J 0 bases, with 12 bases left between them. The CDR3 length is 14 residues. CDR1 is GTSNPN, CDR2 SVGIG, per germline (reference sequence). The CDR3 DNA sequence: TGTGCCTGGGGAATAACGACTAGCACAGATACGCAGTATTTT. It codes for CAWGITTSTDTQYF.

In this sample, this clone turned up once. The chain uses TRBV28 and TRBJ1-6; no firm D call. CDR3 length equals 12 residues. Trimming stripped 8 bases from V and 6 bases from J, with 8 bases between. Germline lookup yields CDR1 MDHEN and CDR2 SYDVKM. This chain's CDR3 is CASVALNSPLHF. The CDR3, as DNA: TGTGCCAGCGTCGCCCTTAATTCACCCCTCCACTTT.

Written as DNA, the CDR3 is TGTGCCAGCAGCTTTTACAGGGAAACCGGGGAGCTGTTTTTT. Its protein product is CASSFYRETGELFF. V is TRBV7-9 and J is TRBJ2-2, with D tentatively TRBD1 (6 bases). CDR1 and CDR2 from the germline V gene are SEHNR and FQNEAQ (reference sequence). Trimming removed 3 bases from V and 5 bases from J, with 10 bases in between. The CDR3 totals 14 residues. Filled out from reference TRBV7-9 and TRBJ2-2, the complete variable domain reads DTGVSQNPRHKITKRGQNVTFRCDPISEHNRLYWYRQTLGQGPEFLTYFQNEAQLEKSRLLSDRFSAERPKGSFSTLEIQRTEQGDSAMYLCASSFYRETGELFFGEGSRLTVL.

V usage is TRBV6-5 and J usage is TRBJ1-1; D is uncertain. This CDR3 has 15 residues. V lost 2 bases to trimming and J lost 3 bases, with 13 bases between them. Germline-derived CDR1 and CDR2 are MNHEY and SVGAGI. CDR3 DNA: TGTGCCAGCAGTTACGGCGGGCTCGCGGACACTGAAGCTTTCTTT. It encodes CASSYGGLADTEAFF.

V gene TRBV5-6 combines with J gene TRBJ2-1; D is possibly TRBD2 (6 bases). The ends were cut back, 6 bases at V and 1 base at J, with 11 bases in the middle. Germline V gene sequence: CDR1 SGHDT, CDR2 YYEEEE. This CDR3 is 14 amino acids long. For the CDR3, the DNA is TGTGCCAGCACCCGGGACTCGTCCTACAATGAGCAGTTCTTC. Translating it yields CASTRDSSYNEQFF.

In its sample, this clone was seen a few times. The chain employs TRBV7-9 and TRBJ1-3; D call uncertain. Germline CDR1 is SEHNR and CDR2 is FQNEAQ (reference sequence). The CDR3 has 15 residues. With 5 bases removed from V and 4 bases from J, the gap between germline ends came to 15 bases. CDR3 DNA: TGTGCCAGCAGCCCCCGGGTACCGGAGGGAAACACCATATATTTT. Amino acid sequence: CASSPRVPEGNTIYF.

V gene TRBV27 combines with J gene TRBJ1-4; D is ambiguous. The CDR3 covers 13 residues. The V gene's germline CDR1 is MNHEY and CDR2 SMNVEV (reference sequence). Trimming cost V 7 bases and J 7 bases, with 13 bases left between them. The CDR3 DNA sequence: TGTGCCAGCATGGGGAAGCGGGGTGAAAAACTGTTTTTT. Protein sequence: CASMGKRGEKLFF.

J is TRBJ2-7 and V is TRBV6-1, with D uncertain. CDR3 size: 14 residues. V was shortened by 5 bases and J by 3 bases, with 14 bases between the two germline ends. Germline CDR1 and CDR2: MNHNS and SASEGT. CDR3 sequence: CASSYFPGDYEQYF. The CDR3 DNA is TGTGCCAGCAGTTATTTTCCGGGCGACTACGAGCAGTACTTC.

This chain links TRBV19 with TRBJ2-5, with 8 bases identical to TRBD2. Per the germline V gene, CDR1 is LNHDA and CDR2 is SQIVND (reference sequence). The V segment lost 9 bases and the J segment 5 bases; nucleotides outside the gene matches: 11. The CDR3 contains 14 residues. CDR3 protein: CASRTSGGGETQYF. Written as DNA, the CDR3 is TGTGCCAGCAGAACTAGCGGAGGGGGGGAGACCCAGTACTTC.

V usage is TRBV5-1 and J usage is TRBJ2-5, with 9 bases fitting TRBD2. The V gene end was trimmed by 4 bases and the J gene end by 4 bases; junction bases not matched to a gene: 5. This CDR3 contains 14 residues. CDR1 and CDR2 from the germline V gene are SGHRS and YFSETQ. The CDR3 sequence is CASSRGTSTETQYF. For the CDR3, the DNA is TGCGCCAGCAGCCGGGGGACTAGCACAGAGACCCAGTACTTC.

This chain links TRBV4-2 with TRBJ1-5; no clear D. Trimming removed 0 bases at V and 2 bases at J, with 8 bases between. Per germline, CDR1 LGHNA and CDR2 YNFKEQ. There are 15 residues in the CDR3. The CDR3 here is CASSQESGRNQPQHF. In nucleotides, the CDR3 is TGTGCCAGCAGCCAAGAGTCCGGCCGCAATCAGCCCCAGCATTTT.

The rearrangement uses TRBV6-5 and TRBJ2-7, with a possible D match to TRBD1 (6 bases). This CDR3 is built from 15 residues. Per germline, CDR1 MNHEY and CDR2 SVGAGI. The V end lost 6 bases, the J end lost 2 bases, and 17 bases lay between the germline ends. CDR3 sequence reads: CASSPLNSGAYEQYF. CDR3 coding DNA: TGTGCCAGCAGCCCCTTAAATTCAGGGGCCTACGAGCAGTACTTC.

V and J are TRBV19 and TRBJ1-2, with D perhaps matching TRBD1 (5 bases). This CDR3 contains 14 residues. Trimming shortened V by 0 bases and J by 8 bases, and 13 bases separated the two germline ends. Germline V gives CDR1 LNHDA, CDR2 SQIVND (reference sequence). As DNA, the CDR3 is TGTGCCAGTAGTATAGAGCCGGGGGTAAGGGGCTACACCTTC. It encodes CASSIEPGVRGYTF.

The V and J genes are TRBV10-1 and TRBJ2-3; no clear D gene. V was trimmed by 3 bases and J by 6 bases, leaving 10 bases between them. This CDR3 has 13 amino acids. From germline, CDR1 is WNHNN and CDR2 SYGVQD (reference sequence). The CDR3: CASSERTTDTQYF. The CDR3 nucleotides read TGCGCCAGCAGTGAACGGACCACGGATACGCAGTATTTT.

The CDR3 protein is CASSQASGVYNSPLHF. In DNA, the CDR3 is TGCGCCAGCAGCCAAGCGTCTGGTGTTTATAATTCACCCCTCCACTTT. V and J are TRBV4-1 and TRBJ1-6, with D unclear. V lost 1 base and J 4 bases, leaving 11 bases between the germline ends. Germline V gene lookup returns CDR1 MGHRA and CDR2 YSYEKL. The CDR3 is made up of 16 amino acids.

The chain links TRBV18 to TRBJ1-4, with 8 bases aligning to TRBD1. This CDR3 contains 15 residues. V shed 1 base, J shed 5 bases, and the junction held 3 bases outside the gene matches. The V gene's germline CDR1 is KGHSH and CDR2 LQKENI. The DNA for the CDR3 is TGTGCCAGCTCACCACTGGACAGGGCGAATGAAAAACTGTTTTTT. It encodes CASSPLDRANEKLFF.

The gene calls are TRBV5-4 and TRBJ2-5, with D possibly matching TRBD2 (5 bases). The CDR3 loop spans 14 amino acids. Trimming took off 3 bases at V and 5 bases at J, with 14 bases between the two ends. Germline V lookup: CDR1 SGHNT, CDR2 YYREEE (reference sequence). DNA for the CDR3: TGTGCCAGCAGCTCATCGGGATCTAGGGAGACCCAGTACTTC. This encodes CASSSSGSRETQYF.

The CDR3 DNA sequence: TGTGCCATCAGTGACACAGCGCGCACTGAAGCTTTCTTT. It encodes CAISDTARTEAFF. The rearrangement joins TRBV10-3 to TRBJ1-1; D is ambiguous. V lost 3 bases and J lost 4, with 9 bases in between. The germline CDR1 and CDR2 sequences are ENHRY and SYGVKD. CDR3 size: 13 residues.

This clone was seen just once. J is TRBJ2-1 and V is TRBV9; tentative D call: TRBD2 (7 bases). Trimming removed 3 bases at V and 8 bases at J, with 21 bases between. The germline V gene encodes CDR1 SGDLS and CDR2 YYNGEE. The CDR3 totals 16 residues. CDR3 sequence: CASSAIGGAQPYEQFF. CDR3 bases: TGTGCCAGCAGCGCCATAGGGGGGGCCCAACCTTATGAGCAGTTCTTC.

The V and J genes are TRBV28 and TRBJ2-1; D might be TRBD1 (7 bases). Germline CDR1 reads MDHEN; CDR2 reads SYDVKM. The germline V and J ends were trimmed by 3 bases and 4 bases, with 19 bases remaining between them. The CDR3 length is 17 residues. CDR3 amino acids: CASSLSLGGQKYNEQFF. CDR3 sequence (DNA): TGTGCCAGCAGTTTGTCGCTCGGGGGACAGAAATACAATGAGCAGTTCTTC.

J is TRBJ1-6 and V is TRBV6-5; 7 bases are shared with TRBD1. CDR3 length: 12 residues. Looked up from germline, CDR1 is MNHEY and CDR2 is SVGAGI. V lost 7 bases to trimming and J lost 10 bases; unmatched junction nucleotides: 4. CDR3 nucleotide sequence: TGTGCCAGCATGAGGGGGCAATCACCCCTCCACTTT. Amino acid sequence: CASMRGQSPLHF.

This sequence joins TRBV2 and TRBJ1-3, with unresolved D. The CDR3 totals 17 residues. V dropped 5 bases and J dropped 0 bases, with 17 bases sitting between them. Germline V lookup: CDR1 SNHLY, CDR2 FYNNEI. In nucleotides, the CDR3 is TGTGCCAGCAGTTTTATCGGACTTAAGAGCTCTGGAAACACCATATATTTT. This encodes CASSFIGLKSSGNTIYF.

The chain's CDR3 is CASSYGTSGSEDTQYF. CDR3 nucleotides: TGCGCCAGCAGCTACGGGACTAGCGGGAGTGAGGATACGCAGTATTTT. The genes are TRBV5-1 and TRBJ2-3, with TRBD2 matching 14 bases. J was trimmed by 6 bases and V by 3 bases; bases with no gene match: 6. This CDR3 is built from 16 residues. Germline V gene lookup returns CDR1 SGHRS and CDR2 YFSETQ.

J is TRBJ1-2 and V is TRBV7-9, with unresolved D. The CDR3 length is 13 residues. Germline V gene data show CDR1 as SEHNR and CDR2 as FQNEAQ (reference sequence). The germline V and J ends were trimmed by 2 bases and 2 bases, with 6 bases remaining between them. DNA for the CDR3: TGTGCCAGCAGCTTAAAGGGAAACTATGGCTACACCTTC. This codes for CASSLKGNYGYTF.

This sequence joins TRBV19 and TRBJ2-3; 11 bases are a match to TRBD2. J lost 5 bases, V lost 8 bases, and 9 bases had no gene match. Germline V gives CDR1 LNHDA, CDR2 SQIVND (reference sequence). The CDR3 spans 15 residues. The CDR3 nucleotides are TGTGCCAGTGGCGTAGCGGGGGGGCCGAGAGATACGCAGTATTTT. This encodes CASGVAGGPRDTQYF.

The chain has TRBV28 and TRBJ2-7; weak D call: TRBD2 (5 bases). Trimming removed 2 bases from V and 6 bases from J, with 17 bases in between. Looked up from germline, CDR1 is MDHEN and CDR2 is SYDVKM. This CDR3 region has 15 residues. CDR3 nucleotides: TGTGCCAGCAGTTTACCCACGGGATACCCTCTCGAGCAGTACTTC. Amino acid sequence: CASSLPTGYPLEQYF.

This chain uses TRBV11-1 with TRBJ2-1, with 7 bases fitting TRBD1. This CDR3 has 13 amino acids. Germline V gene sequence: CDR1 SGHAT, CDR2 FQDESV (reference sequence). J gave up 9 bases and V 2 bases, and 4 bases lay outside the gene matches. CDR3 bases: TGTGCCAGCAGCTTATTCCGACAGGGTGAGCAGTTCTTC. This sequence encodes CASSLFRQGEQFF.